This TCR beta chain was recorded in a study of cytomegalovirus exposure and HLA in healthy donors. General observations from the study: A previous analysis found most TCR beta V segments productive roughly 87% or roughly 30% of the time.

J was trimmed by 4 bases and V by 5 bases; bases with no gene match: 4. The CDR3 loop spans 12 amino acids. The germline gives CDR1 GTSNPN, CDR2 SVGIG (reference sequence). With 60 Vbeta and 13 Jbeta primers, the PCR was carried out. Assay: immunoSEQ multiplex PCR; the TCRdb copy retains only in-frame clones and omits some. The profile shows roughly 130,000 clones, roughly 69% of them singletons. This clone was observed a few times. Its antigen is still unknown. This clonotype originated in a human donor in good health. Sequenced: PBMCs. V and J are TRBV30 and TRBJ2-7; 8 bases agree with TRBD2. CDR3 in DNA: TGTGCCTGGTCCGGGACTAGTTACGAGCAGTACTTC. Translated, it gives CAWSGTSYEQYF.